These T cell receptor beta chains were read from a single sample in a study of CD8+CD57+ T cells in acquired aplastic anemia. TCRdb fed the reads into MiXCR, producing one record per CDR3 protein. There are some 170,000 distinct CDR3 sequences in the sample; 47% occur only once, and more than 1% lies in the top ten. Sequencing input: sorted CD4+, CD8+, or CD8+CD57+ T cells (not recorded which) from PBMCs. The receptors derive from a human donor with aplastic anemia. The CDR3 runs from the conserved cysteine through the conserved F or W. The D gene is left open where the match is weak. Clone size is stated in some rows and not others, as once, few, many or a class when expanded.

-	TRBV7-9	-	TRBJ2-7	CATSDTTYEQYF	TGTGCCACCTCGGACACTACCTACGAGCAGTACTTC
-	TRBV29-1	medium-sized	TRBJ1-5	CSVTDGNSNQPQHF	TGCAGCGTTACCGACGGTAATAGCAATCAGCCCCAGCATTTT
-	TRBV6-2/TRBV6-3	many	TRBJ2-7	CASSSRTYEQYF	TGTGCCAGCAGTTCTCGAACCTACGAGCAGTACTTC
-	TRBV2	many	TRBJ1-2	CASRSTGSGYGYTF	TGTGCCAGCAGGTCCACAGGGTCCGGCTATGGCTACACCTTC
TRBD2	TRBV9	many	TRBJ2-5	CASSVSGTSGWETQYF	TGTGCCAGCAGCGTTAGCGGGACCTCTGGATGGGAGACCCAGTACTTC
-	TRBV24-1	-	TRBJ2-7	CATSDRQNLHEQYF	TGTGCCACCAGTGACAGACAGAATCTCCACGAGCAGTACTTC
-	TRBV12-3/TRBV12-4	-	TRBJ2-7	CASSLGLGINEQYF	TGTGCCAGCAGTTTGGGACTGGGTATTAACGAGCAGTACTTC
TRBD1	TRBV2	-	TRBJ1-2	CASSDHRGRNYGYTF	TGTGCCAGCAGTGATCACAGGGGGCGGAACTATGGCTACACCTTC
-	TRBV2	few	TRBJ2-5	CATNSEGQETQYF	TGTGCCACCAACTCAGAGGGACAAGAGACCCAGTACTTC
-	TRBV5-4	-	TRBJ1-1	CASSLEAENTEAFF	TGTGCCAGCAGCTTAGAAGCAGAGAACACTGAAGCTTTCTTT
-	TRBV5-4	many	TRBJ1-2	CASSQTANYGYTF	TGTGCCAGCAGCCAGACAGCTAACTATGGCTACACCTTC
-	TRBV12-3/TRBV12-4	once	TRBJ2-1	CASTRTERTYNEQFF	TGTGCCAGCACCCGGACAGAGAGGACCTACAATGAGCAGTTCTTC
-	TRBV11-1	-	TRBJ1-1	CASSQYPRRMNTEAFF	TGTGCCAGCAGTCAATACCCACGGAGGATGAACACTGAAGCTTTCTTT
-	TRBV12-5	-	TRBJ2-7	CASGSAGTFSYEQYF	TGTGCTAGTGGTTCGGCCGGGACTTTCTCCTACGAGCAGTACTTC
TRBD2	TRBV18	few	TRBJ2-5	CASSPVGLAVETQYF	TGTGCCAGCTCACCAGTGGGACTAGCGGTCGAGACCCAGTACTTC
-	TRBV19	-	TRBJ2-5	CASSMWLGETQYF	TGTGCCAGTAGTATGTGGCTAGGGGAGACCCAGTACTTC
TRBD1	TRBV2	-	TRBJ2-5	CASRRTGATTQETQYF	TGTGCCAGCAGAAGAACAGGGGCAACCACCCAAGAGACCCAGTACTTC
-	TRBV10-3	-	TRBJ1-6	CAIRAGLRNSPLHF	TGTGCCATCAGGGCGGGCCTACGGAATTCACCCCTCCACTTT